The 19 T cell receptor beta chains presented below share a single source sample, sequenced in a study of technical replicates of blood from four donors. Data came from immunoSEQ multiplex PCR; TCRdb stores just in-frame clones and leaves some out. Here the sample spans some 13,000 clones, roughly 92% being singletons. The sample taken for sequencing was PBMCs. All receptors come from a human donor in good health.

The chain employs TRBV6-1 and TRBJ1-1, with a possible D match to TRBD1 (6 bases). The CDR3 has 16 residues. The V and J ends lost 2 bases and 4 bases respectively, with 17 bases between them. Germline CDR1 and CDR2: MNHNS and SASEGT. The CDR3 DNA reads as TGTGCCAGCAGTGAACCGGGAACAGGGAGGGGCACTGAAGCTTTCTTT. Protein product: CASSEPGTGRGTEAFF.

The rearrangement joins TRBV19 to TRBJ2-2; D is unclear. The CDR3 consists of 13 residues. V was pared by 5 bases and J by 2 bases, with 6 bases between. From germline, CDR1 is LNHDA and CDR2 SQIVND (reference sequence). DNA for the CDR3: TGTGCCAGTAGTGGCAGAAACACCGGGGAGCTGTTTTTT. Residues: CASSGRNTGELFF.

The chain links TRBV6-1 to TRBJ2-7, with 8 bases lining up with TRBD1. V dropped 1 base and J dropped 2; count of bases not matched to a gene: 4. CDR1 MNHNS and CDR2 SASEGT come from the germline V gene. The CDR3 contains 15 residues. The CDR3 protein is CASSEVTGGTYEQYF. In DNA, the CDR3 is TGTGCCAGCAGTGAAGTAACAGGGGGAACCTACGAGCAGTACTTC.

The chain combines TRBV5-1 with TRBJ2-3, with D possibly TRBD1 on 6 matching bases. The CDR3 extends over 17 amino acids. Germline CDR1 and CDR2: SGHRS and YFSETQ. V was cut by 4 bases and J by 0 bases, with 18 bases left in between. The CDR3 loop is CASSPGLRQESTDTQYF. The CDR3 DNA is TGCGCCAGCAGCCCTGGCCTGCGACAGGAGAGCACAGATACGCAGTATTTT.

The V call is TRBV27, the J call TRBJ2-1; 8 bases line up with TRBD2. The CDR3 runs 14 residues. V gave up 2 bases and J gave up 15 bases; unmatched junction bases: 12. CDR1 is MNHEY, CDR2 SMNVEV, per germline (reference sequence). The CDR3 bases are TGTGCCAGCAGTTTAGGAGGTAGCGGGATAGGAAGGTTCTTC. It specifies CASSLGGSGIGRFF.

The rearrangement links TRBV18 to TRBJ2-3, with D perhaps matching TRBD2 (6 bases). V was trimmed by 1 base and J by 4 bases, leaving 9 bases between them. The CDR3 totals 14 residues. Germline lookup yields CDR1 KGHSH and CDR2 LQKENI. The CDR3, as DNA: TGTGCCAGCTCACCACTGTGGGGGGCAGATACGCAGTATTTT. Translated: CASSPLWGADTQYF.

The chain carries TRBV30 and TRBJ2-5; the D gene is possibly TRBD1 (6 bases). Trimming took off 8 bases at V and 5 bases at J, with 18 bases between the two ends. From germline, CDR1 is GTSNPN and CDR2 SVGIG (reference sequence). This CDR3 is built from 13 residues. The chain's CDR3 is CAGQLGPAETQYF. The DNA for the CDR3 is TGTGCCGGACAGTTGGGACCGGCGGAGACCCAGTACTTC. The whole variable domain, remainder taken from reference TRBV30 and TRBJ2-5, is SQTIHQWPATLVQPVGSPLSLECTVEGTSNPNLYWYRQAAGRGLQLLFYSVGIGQISSEVPQNLSASRPQDRQFILSSKKLLLSDSGFYLCAGQLGPAETQYFGPGTRLLVL.

This rearrangement joins TRBV10-3 to TRBJ2-1, with 9 bases matching TRBD1. Germline V gives CDR1 ENHRY, CDR2 SYGVKD. V dropped 1 base and J dropped 5; count of bases not matched to a gene: 3. There are 15 residues in the CDR3. The CDR3, as DNA: TGTGCCATCAGTGAGTGGGACAGGGCAGACAATGAGCAGTTCTTC. This translates into CAISEWDRADNEQFF.

The chain uses TRBV7-9 and TRBJ1-2, with D possibly matching TRBD1 (6 bases). The ends were cut back, 1 base at V and 8 bases at J, with 20 bases in the middle. CDR3 size: 16 residues. Looked up from germline, CDR1 is SEHNR and CDR2 is FQNEAQ (reference sequence). The CDR3 reads CASSLDFGLQGEGYTF. The CDR3, as DNA: TGTGCCAGCAGCTTAGATTTCGGATTACAGGGTGAAGGCTACACCTTC.

V usage is TRBV2 and J usage is TRBJ1-2; D might be TRBD1 (5 bases). Trimming took off 8 bases at V and 4 bases at J, with 20 bases between the two ends. The CDR3 has 15 amino acids. The germline V gene has CDR1 SNHLY and CDR2 FYNNEI. The DNA of the CDR3 is TGTGCCAGCGTGGACACAACGGGCAATGGCTATGGCTACACCTTC. Translated: CASVDTTGNGYGYTF.

This chain links TRBV6-5 with TRBJ2-5, with 7 bases identical to TRBD1. The V segment lost 6 bases and the J segment 0 bases; nucleotides outside the gene matches: 7. Germline V gene sequence: CDR1 MNHEY, CDR2 SVGAGI. This CDR3 region has 15 residues. The CDR3 nucleotides are TGTGCCAGCAGACGGGACAGATTCTACCAAGAGACCCAGTACTTC. Translation: CASRRDRFYQETQYF.

The chain uses TRBV6-5 and TRBJ2-3, with TRBD2 matching over 8 bases. CDR1 and CDR2 (germline): MNHEY, SVGAGI. The CDR3 runs 14 residues. J gave up 3 bases and V 7 bases, and 6 bases lay outside the gene matches. The DNA for the CDR3 is TGTGCCAGCACAACGGGGGGGGTTACAGATACGCAGTATTTT. It is translated as CASTTGGVTDTQYF.

The chain employs TRBV29-1 and TRBJ2-5; 7 positions agree with TRBD1. CDR1 and CDR2 from the germline V gene are SQVTM and ANQGSEA. The CDR3 has 13 residues. The CDR3 DNA is TGCAAAACGGAGGCAGGGGGCCAAGAGACCCAGTACTTC. Protein: CKTEAGGQETQYF. The complete variable domain, with remaining parts taken from reference TRBV29-1 and TRBJ2-5, reads SAVISQKPSRDICQRGTSLTIQCQVDSQVTMMFWYRQQPGQSLTLIATANQGSEATYESGFVIDKFPISRPNLTFSTLTVSNMSPEDSSIYLCKTEAGGQETQYFGPGTRLLVL.

Sample share makes this clone medium-sized. This chain uses TRBV15 with TRBJ2-7; 7 nucleotides line up with TRBD1. Germline CDR1 reads LNHNV; CDR2 reads YYDKDF (reference sequence). Germline trimming cut 5 bases from V and 0 bases from J; bases unmatched to any gene: 7. This CDR3 has 15 amino acids. The CDR3 sequence: CATSVLRDSSYEQYF. CDR3 nucleotide sequence: TGTGCCACCAGCGTGTTACGGGACAGCTCCTACGAGCAGTACTTC.

The chain couples TRBV11-2 to TRBJ1-1, with D unclear. CDR1 is SGHAT and CDR2 is FQNNGV in the germline V gene. The CDR3 sequence is 15 residues long. Deletions cut 4 bases from V and 0 bases from J, with 12 bases between. The chain's CDR3 is CASSSPGAMNTEAFF. CDR3 coding DNA: TGTGCCAGCAGCTCCCCGGGAGCCATGAACACTGAAGCTTTCTTT.

This chain uses TRBV5-8 with TRBJ1-1; a possible D gene is TRBD1 (6 bases). Trimming removed 6 bases at V and 0 bases at J, with 15 bases between. This CDR3 is 15 amino acids long. Germline CDR1 SGHTS, CDR2 YDEGEE. CDR3 nucleotides: TGTGCCAGCACCAGGGGAGGGGTAATGAACACTGAAGCTTTCTTT. Translation: CASTRGGVMNTEAFF. Full variable domain (remainder filled in from reference TRBV5-8 and TRBJ1-1): EAGVTQSPTHLIKTRGQQATLRCSPISGHTSVYWYQQALGLGLQFLLWYDEGEERNRGNFPPRFSGRQFPNYSSELNVNALELEDSALYLCASTRGGVMNTEAFFGQGTRLTVV.

The V call is TRBV14, the J call TRBJ2-1; 10 bases line up with TRBD2. Germline V gives CDR1 SGHDN, CDR2 FVKESK. V was clipped by 0 bases and J by 8 bases; unmatched bases: 7. The CDR3 totals 16 residues. The CDR3 reads CASSQDTLAGAHEQFF. CDR3 nucleotides: TGTGCCAGCAGCCAAGATACCCTAGCGGGAGCCCATGAGCAGTTCTTC.

This clone has only one observation. The CDR3 DNA follows: TGCGCCAGCAGCCCCTCCCTTAGTAGCGGGAGCCGGAATGAGCAGTTCTTC. This gives the protein CASSPSLSSGSRNEQFF. The chain recombines TRBV5-1 with TRBJ2-1; 9 bases fit TRBD2. The CDR3 contains 17 residues. Germline loops: CDR1 SGHRS, CDR2 YFSETQ. The J segment lost 7 bases and the V segment lost 4 bases, leaving 15 bases of the junction unmatched.

The rearrangement links TRBV27 to TRBJ2-2, with 8 positions matching TRBD1. The ends lost 3 bases at V and 6 bases at J; junction bases unmatched: 12. This CDR3 comprises 17 residues. Germline CDR1 MNHEY, CDR2 SMNVEV (reference sequence). DNA for the CDR3: TGTGCCAGCAGTTTTTCTTGGGACAGGAGAACCTCCGGGGAGCTGTTTTTT. It encodes CASSFSWDRRTSGELFF.